This TCR beta chain was recovered during a study of cytotoxic CD8 clonotypes in ibrutinib-treated CLL. The study's findings and limits: Clonality at baseline surpassed age-matched healthy donors and tracked circulating CD8+ T-cell counts.

Investigators sourced approximately 1.8 micrograms of genomic DNA from cryopreserved PBMCs for TCR beta libraries. The CDR3 runs 15 residues. V shed 1 base, J shed 9 bases, and the junction held 4 bases outside the gene matches. Per germline, CDR1 SGHNT and CDR2 YENEEA. Measured with immunoSEQ multiplex PCR; TCRdb has only the in-frame clones, and not every one. Among 130,000 or so clones listed, 60% to 80% were seen once. Of note for this clone: Its specificity is not known.

The origin of this receptor is a human donor with chronic lymphocytic leukemia. This specimen was PBMCs, taken after 12 months of ibrutinib treatment. The V call is TRBV11-3, the J call TRBJ2-1; TRBD2 matches at 12 bases. CDR3 DNA: TGTGCCAGCAGCTTAGTACTAGCGGGAGGTGGTGAGCAGTTCTTC. Amino acids: CASSLVLAGGGEQFF.